This T cell receptor beta chain came from a study of circulating CD8 cells and anti-PD-1 response in melanoma. Study at large: Responders had complete or partial responses; non-responders had stable or progressive disease.

This clonotype is judged large. Its matching antigen is unknown. Study results and caveats: Under 7% of TRB clonotypes were shared between subsets at M1.

The QIAseq Immune Repertoire TCR panel built the libraries from roughly 15 ng of total RNA. TCRdb passed the reads through MiXCR, listing each CDR3 protein once. The top ten hold around 7.2% of the sample, which has several hundred distinct CDR3 sequences, 4% to 6% seen once. Sorting of live CD3+CD8+TCRalphabeta+ cells by PD-1 and/or TIGIT gave four subsets. The clonotype comes from a human donor with melanoma. The sample was CD8+ T cells from PBMCs, taken at baseline or after one month of anti-PD-1 therapy (not recorded which).

The chain's CDR3 is CASSLTAGGGGGYTF. In DNA, the CDR3 is TGTGCCAGCAGTTTAACGGCCGGGGGCGGGGGCGGCTACACCTTC. The rearrangement joins TRBV27 to TRBJ1-2; possibly TRBD1 for D (6 bases). The CDR3 consists of 15 residues. The germline V gene has CDR1 MNHEY and CDR2 SMNVEV (reference sequence). Trimming stripped 2 bases from V and 8 bases from J, with 18 bases between.